These 13 T cell receptor beta chains came from one sample sequenced in a study of regulatory T cells in long-lasting Graves disease. Time point here: newly diagnosed GD, antithyroid drugs for less than 3 months. With RNA extracted from PBMCs as input, the TCR library was made. For TCR beta, libraries came from iRepertoire HTBI primers and Arm-PCR of CDR3 regions. MiXCR, run by TCRdb on the multiplex PCR reads, gives a single entry per CDR3 protein. The sample lists approximately 350,000 distinct CDR3 sequences; about an eighth were seen once. Another study also made use of these data, one on T cells in Graves' hyperthyroidism and ophthalmopathy.

The specimen was peripheral blood mononuclear cells (PBMCs), collected at new diagnosis, from a patient treated with antithyroid drugs. Receptors were obtained from a woman aged 18-35 years with Graves disease.

The chain links TRBV7-9 to TRBJ1-2; D perhaps matches TRBD1 (5 bases). The V and J ends lost 5 bases and 8 bases respectively, with 12 bases between them. The CDR3 contains 12 residues. Germline V gives CDR1 SEHNR, CDR2 FQNEAQ (reference sequence). The CDR3 reads CASSPGGRGYTF. Here the CDR3 DNA reads TGTGCCAGCAGCCCTGGGGGTCGCGGCTACACCTTC.

The chain combines TRBV6-5 with TRBJ2-1; D remains unclear. The CDR3 length is 12 residues. CDR1 and CDR2 (germline): MNHEY, SVGAGI. Trimming took off 2 bases at V and 4 bases at J, with 3 bases between the two ends. In nucleotides, the CDR3 is TGTGCCAGCAGTTACCTTTACAATGAGCAGTTCTTC. As protein: CASSYLYNEQFF.

V is TRBV19 and J is TRBJ1-1; a weak D match, TRBD1 (5 bases). CDR1 and CDR2 (germline): LNHDA, SQIVND (reference sequence). The CDR3 is 13 residues long. V lost 3 bases, J lost 11 bases, and 16 bases lay in between. CDR3 nucleotide sequence: TGTGCCAGTAGTATGAGACAGAACCGCGGGGCTTTCTTT. Amino acids: CASSMRQNRGAFF. Full variable domain (outside the CDR3, taken from reference TRBV19 and TRBJ1-1): DGGITQSPKYLFRKEGQNVTLSCEQNLNHDAMYWYRQDPGQGLRLIYYSQIVNDFQKGDIAEGYSVSREKKESFPLTVTSAQKNPTAFYLCASSMRQNRGAFFGQGTRLTVV.

In its sample, this clonotype was seen a few times. The chain recombines TRBV13 with TRBJ2-1; no clear D. Looked up from germline, CDR1 is PRHDT and CDR2 is FYEKMQ (reference sequence). The CDR3 runs to 13 residues. V gave up 3 bases and J gave up 9 bases, with 12 bases separating them. CDR3 DNA sequence: TGTGCCAGCAGCTTTCCCCTCAGGAGTGAGCAGTTCTTC. This sequence encodes CASSFPLRSEQFF.

This clonotype showed up just a few times. This chain links TRBV19 with TRBJ1-1, with 8 bases lining up with TRBD1. Germline V CDR1 and CDR2: LNHDA, SQIVND (reference sequence). This CDR3 comprises 16 residues. V was clipped by 5 bases and J by 4 bases; unmatched bases: 12. CDR3 nucleotide sequence: TGTGCCAGTAGTGAGGCAGGGGGCCCGTATGGCACTGAAGCTTTCTTT. Translated, it gives CASSEAGGPYGTEAFF.

The table lists this clonotype with a few counts. The rearrangement uses TRBV28 and TRBJ2-1; 10 bases match TRBD2. This CDR3 region has 15 residues. J lost 4 bases, V lost 6 bases, and 6 bases had no gene match. CDR1 and CDR2 from the germline V gene are MDHEN and SYDVKM. The CDR3 DNA reads TGTGCCAGCAGCCTGACTAGCGGGCTTTACAATGAGCAGTTCTTC. Translation gives CASSLTSGLYNEQFF.

This clonotype was seen at least ten times. The chain employs TRBV5-1 and TRBJ2-1; D not certain. This CDR3 is built from 15 residues. Germline V CDR1 and CDR2: SGHRS, YFSETQ. Deletions cut 0 bases from V and 4 bases from J, with 11 bases between. The CDR3 reads CASSLGGSQYNEQFF. CDR3 bases: TGCGCCAGCAGCTTGGGAGGCAGTCAGTACAATGAGCAGTTCTTC.

This clonotype showed up many times. This sequence joins TRBV2 and TRBJ1-5; D unresolved. Looked up from germline, CDR1 is SNHLY and CDR2 is FYNNEI. This CDR3 spans 14 amino acids. V was shortened by 6 bases and J by 7 bases, with 16 bases between the two germline ends. For the CDR3, the DNA is TGTGCCAGCAGGGGCGTCTCTACGGGGCAGCCCCAGCATTTT. It encodes CASRGVSTGQPQHF. The full variable domain, rest sourced from reference TRBV2 and TRBJ1-5, is EPEVTQTPSHQVTQMGQEVILRCVPISNHLYFYWYRQILGQKVEFLVSFYNNEISEKSEIFDDQFSVERPDGSNFTLKIRSTKLEDSAMYFCASRGVSTGQPQHFGDGTRLSIL.

V gene TRBV9 combines with J gene TRBJ2-1; TRBD1 matches at 10 bases. The CDR3 length is 17 residues. The V gene's germline CDR1 is SGDLS and CDR2 YYNGEE. Losses at the gene ends were 2 bases for V and 6 bases for J; bases not matched to a gene: 11. In nucleotides, the CDR3 is TGTGCCAGCAGCGTCCGGGACAGGGGTCGGTCGAGCAATGAGCAGTTCTTC. Amino acids: CASSVRDRGRSSNEQFF.

This clonotype was recorded a few times. V usage is TRBV4-3 and J usage is TRBJ2-3; D may be TRBD2 (5 bases). Trimming pared 1 base from V and 2 bases from J, leaving 13 bases between. The germline V gene has CDR1 LGHNA and CDR2 YSLEER. This CDR3 has 16 amino acids. The CDR3 nucleotides read TGCGCCAGCAGCCAAGGCACTGCGGGCTACACAGATACGCAGTATTTT. Protein product: CASSQGTAGYTDTQYF.

This clonotype was recorded a few times. The gene calls are TRBV27 and TRBJ2-1; the D gene is possibly TRBD1 (6 bases). Trimming removed 4 bases from V and 3 bases from J, with 10 bases in between. From germline, CDR1 is MNHEY and CDR2 SMNVEV (reference sequence). The CDR3 is 14 residues long. CDR3 loop: CASSYGQFYNEQFF. The CDR3 DNA reads TGTGCCAGCAGTTACGGACAGTTCTACAATGAGCAGTTCTTC.

This clonotype was recorded many times. This chain joins TRBV2 and TRBJ2-1; 12 nucleotides agree with TRBD2. The V gene's germline CDR1 is SNHLY and CDR2 FYNNEI. The CDR3 contains 14 residues. Trimming took 5 bases from V and 8 from J; bases not matched to a gene: 4. Written as DNA, the CDR3 is TGTGCCAGCAGTAGGACTAGCGGGGTGGATGAGCAGTTCTTC. Translated: CASSRTSGVDEQFF.

This clonotype was seen many times. The CDR3 coding sequence is TGTGCCAGCAGCTTATTCGTGGCGGGAGGGGGAGATACGCAGTATTTT. Protein sequence: CASSLFVAGGGDTQYF. The J gene is TRBJ2-3, the V gene TRBV7-9; 9 bases align to TRBD2. This CDR3 is built from 16 residues. CDR1 and CDR2 from the germline V gene are SEHNR and FQNEAQ (reference sequence). Trimming removed 2 bases from V and 5 bases from J; junction bases left unmatched: 8.